This T cell receptor (beta chain) was found in a study of blood T cell repertoires in COVID-19. The repertoire was sequenced with immunoSEQ multiplex PCR; TCRdb's copy has only in-frame clones and lacks some. This repertoire shows 250,000 to 300,000 clones, around 80% found once; its top ten account for roughly 5%. This TCR derives from a man aged 80 or over with acute or convalescent COVID-19. The sequenced sample consisted of peripheral blood.

CDR3 amino acids: CASSFLAGAHPDTQYF. CDR3 in DNA: TGCGCCAGCAGCTTCCTAGCGGGGGCCCATCCAGATACGCAGTATTTT. This chain connects TRBV5-1 to TRBJ2-3, with TRBD2 matching over 10 bases. With 2 bases clipped from V and 4 bases from J, the junction kept 7 bases outside the gene matches. The CDR3 sequence is 16 residues long. Germline loops: CDR1 SGHRS, CDR2 YFSETQ.